This T cell receptor (beta chain) originates from a study of blood T cell repertoires in COVID-19 (dated by TCRdb to 2020 to 2021). A note on the overall study: The collaborator samples originated in the United States, Italy and Spain and spanned the acute and convalescent phases of COVID-19. The prospective study material was composed of cDNA or gDNA derived from T cells, B-cell-depleted T cells, or PBMCs. Deeply sampled blood TCRbeta repertoires from subjects exposed to, actively infected with, or recovered from COVID-19 were included in the dataset. The repertoires were made available in a free public database intended to serve as a resource for research on the immune response to SARS-CoV-2. Samples came from the ongoing ImmuneRACE study (first 160 participants) plus 1,254 subjects from 6 global collaborators. The sample metadata nearly always contained a de-identified subject ID, COVID-19 status, age in years and sex. Where HLA class I and class II types were available, the types were taken from metadata supplied by the sample provider, not from assay-based typing. The investigation overall reported the following: Clinical and demographic metadata were provided uncurated, with the amount varying by source and participant.

Worth noting for this clone: The specificity of this receptor is unknown. Base qualities are not provided; no much larger clone lies one nucleotide away.

V ends up 0 bases short and J 0 bases short, with an unmatched junction base count of 2. CDR1 is given as SGDLS and CDR2 as YYNGEE, both from the germline V gene. The CDR3 goes from the cysteine to the phenylalanine over 16 residues. Solely the CDR3 DNA is kept, with 48 bases framed from the first base. Collaborating institutions collected whole blood in K2EDTA tubes following their own protocols. For TCRbeta analysis, collaborators shipped samples in one of three forms: frozen whole blood, isolated PBMCs, or DNA extracted from either of those sample types. The immunoSEQ Assay, a bias-controlled multiplex PCR, was used to amplify TCRbeta CDR3 regions from genomic DNA. The paper's processing steps were these. Nucleated cell counts per sample were estimated from amplification of reference gene primers within the assay. Sequence reads were collapsed and filtered to measure the absolute abundance of every unique TCRbeta CDR3 rearrangement. For each sample, productive Simpson clonality was calculated as the square root of Simpson's diversity index across productive rearrangements. TCRdb re-hosts the immuneACCESS table, in-frame sequences only. Its copies lack some clones; in the studies checked, an unresolved V gene accounts for under half of them, and the cause for the rest is not known. V, J and clone size reflect that table, while D and trimming were determined from the DNA. The sample yields some 160,000 clones; over 75% were counted once. The ten top clones hold 4.5% to 6% of the sample.

The material sequenced was peripheral blood. The rearranged segments are TRBV9 and TRBJ1-3; 8 bases in the junction line up with TRBD1. The origin of this receptor is a woman between 45 and 65 years old with acute or convalescent COVID-19. In nucleotide form, the sequence is TGTGCCAGCAGCGTAGATACAGGGGGCTCTGGAAACACCATATATTTT. This yields the protein CASSVDTGGSGNTIYF.